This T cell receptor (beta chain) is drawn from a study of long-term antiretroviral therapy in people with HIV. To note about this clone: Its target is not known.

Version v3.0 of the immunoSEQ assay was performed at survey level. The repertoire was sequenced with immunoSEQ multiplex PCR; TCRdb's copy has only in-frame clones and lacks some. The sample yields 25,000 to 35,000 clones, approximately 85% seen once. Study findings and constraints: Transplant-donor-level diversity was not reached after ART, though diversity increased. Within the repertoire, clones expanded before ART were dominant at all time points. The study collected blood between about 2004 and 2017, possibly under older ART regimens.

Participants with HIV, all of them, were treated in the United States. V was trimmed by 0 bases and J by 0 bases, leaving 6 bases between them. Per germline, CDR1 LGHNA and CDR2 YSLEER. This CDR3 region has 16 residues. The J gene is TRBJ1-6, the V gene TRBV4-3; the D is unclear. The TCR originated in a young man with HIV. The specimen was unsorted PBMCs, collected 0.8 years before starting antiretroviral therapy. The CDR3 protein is CASSQEPSSYNSPLHF. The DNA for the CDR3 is TGCGCCAGCAGCCAAGAGCCGAGCTCCTATAATTCACCCCTCCACTTT.